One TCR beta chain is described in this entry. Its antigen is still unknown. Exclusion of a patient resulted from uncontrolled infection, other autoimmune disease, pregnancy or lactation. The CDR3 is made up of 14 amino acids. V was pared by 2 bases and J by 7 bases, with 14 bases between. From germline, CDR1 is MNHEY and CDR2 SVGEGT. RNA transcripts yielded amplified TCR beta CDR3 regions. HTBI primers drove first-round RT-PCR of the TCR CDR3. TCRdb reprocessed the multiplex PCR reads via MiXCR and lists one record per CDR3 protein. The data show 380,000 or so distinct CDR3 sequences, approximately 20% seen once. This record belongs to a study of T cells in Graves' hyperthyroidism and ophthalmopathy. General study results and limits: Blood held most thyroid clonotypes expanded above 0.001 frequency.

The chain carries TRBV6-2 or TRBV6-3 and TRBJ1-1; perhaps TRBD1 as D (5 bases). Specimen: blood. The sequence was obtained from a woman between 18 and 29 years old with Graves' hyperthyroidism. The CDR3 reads CASSYPMAGDEAFF. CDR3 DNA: TGTGCCAGCAGTTACCCGATGGCGGGGGATGAAGCTTTCTTT.